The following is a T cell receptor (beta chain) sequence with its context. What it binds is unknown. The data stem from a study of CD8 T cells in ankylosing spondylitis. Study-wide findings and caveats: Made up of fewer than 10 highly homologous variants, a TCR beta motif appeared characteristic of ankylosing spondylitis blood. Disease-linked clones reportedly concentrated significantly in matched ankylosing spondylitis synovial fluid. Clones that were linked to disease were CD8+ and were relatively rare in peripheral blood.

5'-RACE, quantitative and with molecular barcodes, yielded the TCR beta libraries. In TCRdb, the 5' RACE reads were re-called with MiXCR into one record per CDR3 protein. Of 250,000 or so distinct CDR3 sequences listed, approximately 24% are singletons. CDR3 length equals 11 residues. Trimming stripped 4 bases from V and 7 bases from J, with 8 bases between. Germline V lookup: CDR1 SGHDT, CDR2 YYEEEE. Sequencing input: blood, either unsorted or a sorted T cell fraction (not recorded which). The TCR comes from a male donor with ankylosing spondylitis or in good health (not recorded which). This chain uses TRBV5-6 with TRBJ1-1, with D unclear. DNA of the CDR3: TGTGCCAGCAGCGTAGACCATGAAGCTTTCTTT. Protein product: CASSVDHEAFF.